This entry lists 2 T cell receptor beta chains sequenced from one sample in a study of blood T cell repertoires in COVID-19. Only in-frame clones appear in the TCRdb table, and some are missing; sequencing was by immunoSEQ multiplex PCR. The sample records about 220,000 clones, 88% being singletons. The material sequenced was PBMCs or T cells enriched from blood (not recorded which). Receptors originate from a woman younger than 45 who had recovered from COVID-19.

The chain couples TRBV12-5 to TRBJ1-2, with TRBD1 matching over 9 bases. Germline CDR1 reads LGHNT; CDR2 reads FRNRAP. The ends lost 6 bases at V and 1 base at J; junction bases unmatched: 3. This CDR3 comprises 14 residues. The CDR3 is CASGRGQGNYGYTF. CDR3 sequence (DNA): TGTGCTAGTGGGCGGGGACAGGGTAACTATGGCTACACCTTC.

In nucleotides, the CDR3 is TGTGCCAGCAGCTTAGGAGAGACTGAAGCTTTCTTT. Translation gives CASSLGETEAFF. The gene calls are TRBV11-2 and TRBJ1-1; D gene uncertain. V gave up 1 base and J gave up 5 bases, with 5 bases separating them. Looked up from germline, CDR1 is SGHAT and CDR2 is FQNNGV. This CDR3 region has 12 residues.